These 11 T cell receptor beta chains came from one sample sequenced in a study of blood T cell repertoires in COVID-19. Sequencing was performed with immunoSEQ multiplex PCR; in TCRdb, only in-frame clones are kept and a portion is missing. Among over 100,000 clones, 65% to 90% were seen once, and the ten largest hold about 5%. Sequencing was carried out using peripheral blood. These receptors came from a man in his 60s with acute or convalescent COVID-19.

This sequence joins TRBV6-5 and TRBJ2-1; the match to TRBD2 covers 13 bases. From germline, CDR1 is MNHEY and CDR2 SVGAGI. The V gene end was trimmed by 6 bases and the J gene end by 7 bases; junction bases not matched to a gene: 6. The CDR3 is 15 residues long. CDR3 in DNA: TGTGCCAGCAGCGATGGACTAGCGGGAGCTAATGAGCAGTTCTTC. Translating gives CASSDGLAGANEQFF.

The V call is TRBV25-1, the J call TRBJ1-6; D perhaps matches TRBD1 (5 bases). With 8 bases removed from V and 6 bases from J, the gap between germline ends came to 14 bases. From germline, CDR1 is MGHDK and CDR2 SYGVNS. The CDR3 is made up of 14 amino acids. This chain's CDR3 is CASDAGLFNSPLHF. The CDR3 DNA follows: TGTGCCAGCGACGCGGGGCTATTTAATTCACCCCTCCACTTT.

This rearrangement joins TRBV18 to TRBJ2-7; 11 bases are a match to TRBD2. Germline V gene data show CDR1 as KGHSH and CDR2 as LQKENI. V trimming: 3 bases; J trimming: 0 bases; junction bases outside the gene matches: 7. The CDR3 loop spans 17 amino acids. The CDR3 DNA follows: TGTGCCAGCTCACCTCCGGGACTAGCGGCTTTCTCCTACGAGCAGTACTTC. Protein sequence: CASSPPGLAAFSYEQYF.

The chain is built from TRBV10-3 and TRBJ1-5; 8 positions match TRBD1. The CDR3 sequence is 13 residues long. The V gene's germline CDR1 is ENHRY and CDR2 SYGVKD. With 10 bases clipped from V and 1 base from J, the junction kept 3 bases outside the gene matches. CDR3 nucleotides: TGTGCCACCAGGGGGCAGAGCAATCAGCCCCAGCATTTT. Translated: CATRGQSNQPQHF.

The chain employs TRBV10-3 and TRBJ2-1; 7 nucleotides align to TRBD1. With 0 bases clipped from V and 7 bases from J, the junction kept 3 bases outside the gene matches. Germline CDR1 reads ENHRY; CDR2 reads SYGVKD. The CDR3 has 14 amino acids. CDR3 nucleotide sequence: TGTGCCATCAGTGAGTCGGGGACAGCGAATGAGCAGTTCTTC. It yields the protein CAISESGTANEQFF.

CDR3 DNA sequence: TGTGCCAGCAGCGTCCTGGGACAGGCGGAAAAACTGTTTTTT. Translation: CASSVLGQAEKLFF. The gene calls are TRBV9 and TRBJ1-4; 8 nucleotides line up with TRBD1. Trimming at V came to 2 bases and at J to 8 bases, leaving 5 bases not matched to a gene. The germline V gene has CDR1 SGDLS and CDR2 YYNGEE. The CDR3 consists of 14 residues.

J is TRBJ2-7 and V is TRBV5-1; 8 bases are shared with TRBD1. CDR1 is SGHRS and CDR2 is YFSETQ in the germline V gene. V lost 4 bases to trimming and J lost 0 bases; unmatched junction nucleotides: 6. This CDR3 has 15 residues. The CDR3 here is CASSITGGLSYEQYF. The CDR3 DNA follows: TGCGCCAGCAGCATCACAGGGGGTCTCTCCTACGAGCAGTACTTC.

The chain recombines TRBV6-5 with TRBJ2-1, with 7 bases matching TRBD2. The CDR3 has 16 amino acids. Germline V CDR1 and CDR2: MNHEY, SVGAGI. The junction had 5 bases not matched to a gene; V was cut back by 2 bases and J by 1 base. The CDR3 DNA follows: TGTGCCAGCAGTTACGGGGCGGGAGTGTCCTACAATGAGCAGTTCTTC. Its translation: CASSYGAGVSYNEQFF.

This clone was detected only once. The V call is TRBV10-3, the J call TRBJ2-7; 12 bases are a match to TRBD2. From germline, CDR1 is ENHRY and CDR2 SYGVKD. V gave up 8 bases and J gave up 2 bases; unmatched junction bases: 7. The CDR3 runs to 15 residues. The CDR3 sequence is CAIARTSGRTYEQYF. In nucleotides, the CDR3 is TGTGCCATCGCCCGTACTAGCGGGAGGACCTACGAGCAGTACTTC.

The chain joins TRBV15 to TRBJ2-7; a weak D match, TRBD2 (6 bases). Germline CDR1 and CDR2: LNHNV and YYDKDF (reference sequence). The CDR3 runs 18 residues. Trimming took off 0 bases at V and 0 bases at J, with 18 bases between the two ends. The CDR3 DNA reads as TGTGCCACCAGCAGAGATAATGTAGCTAGCGAGATCTCCTACGAGCAGTACTTC. The encoded protein is CATSRDNVASEISYEQYF. The full variable domain, completed using reference TRBV15 and TRBJ2-7, is DAMVIQNPRYQVTQFGKPVTLSCSQTLNHNVMYWYQQKSSQAPKLLFHYYDKDFNNEADTPDNFQSRRPNTSFCFLDIRSPGLGDTAMYLCATSRDNVASEISYEQYFGPGTRLTVT.

The CDR3 loop is CASSLSGTMNTEAFF. In nucleotides, the CDR3 is TGTGCCAGCAGCTTATCAGGGACAATGAACACTGAAGCTTTCTTT. The rearrangement uses TRBV7-9 and TRBJ1-1; the D gene is possibly TRBD1 (6 bases). In germline, CDR1 is SEHNR, CDR2 FQNEAQ (reference sequence). V was trimmed by 2 bases and J by 0 bases, leaving 10 bases between them. There are 15 residues in the CDR3.